Here is one TCR beta chain with its context. Its target is not known. Treatment defined: about 20 received Ad26.COV2.S at low or high dose, single or two shots; about 5 received placebo; per-sample allocation not given. Sample collection was performed on day 63 after the first vaccine or placebo injection. Expression of Wuhan-strain SARS-CoV-2 spike came from the Ad26 vector that formed the vaccine. The CDR3 is 17 amino acids. V lost 1 base and J lost 4; bases outside the gene matches: 12. CDR1 is SNHLY and CDR2 is FYNNEI in the germline V gene. The sample belongs to a study of Ad26.COV2.S vaccination and SARS-CoV-2 variants. Sequencing used immunoSEQ multiplex PCR; TCRdb keeps in-frame clones, though not all of them. Of hundreds of thousands of clones in the sample, around 90% were seen once. Overall study findings and caveats: Possible underestimation of total T cell responses by the TCR breadth and depth analyses was noted.

This specimen was peripheral blood, taken in a trial of Ad26.COV2.S vaccine versus placebo. V gene TRBV2 combines with J gene TRBJ1-2; 7 bases are shared with TRBD1. The origin of this receptor is a person between 18 and 65 years old who received the Ad26.COV2.S COVID-19 vaccine or a placebo. The CDR3: CASSEDPTGSTGYGYTF. The CDR3, as DNA: TGTGCCAGCAGTGAAGATCCGACAGGGTCCACTGGCTATGGCTACACCTTC.